A selection of T cell receptor beta chains follows, all from one sample in a study of T cell changes during pregnancy in multiple sclerosis. Only in-frame clones appear in the TCRdb table, and some are missing; sequencing was by immunoSEQ multiplex PCR. The table includes about 77,000 clones, 70% to 90% detected once. The sample in question was peripheral blood, obtained before pregnancy. The receptors originated from a female donor with multiple sclerosis, enrolled in a pregnancy study. Each CDR3 is given with its conserved first and last residue. Each record gives: D gene, J gene, clone size, V gene, CDR3 DNA, CDR3 protein. The D gene is left open where the match is weak. Size is stated for part of the rows, as once, few or many counts, or as a class when the clone is expanded.

TRBD1	TRBJ2-5	.	TRBV11-2	TGTGCCAGCAGCTTAGTCTGGACAGGGGGCAGGGAGACCCAGTACTTC	CASSLVWTGGRETQYF
.	TRBJ2-2	.	TRBV19	TGTGCCAGTAGTACTCGACAGAGAACCGGGGAGCTGTTTTTT	CASSTRQRTGELFF
.	TRBJ1-1	.	TRBV9	TGTGCCAGCAGCGCTTGGGGGGGAGGCACTGAAGCTTTCTTT	CASSAWGGGTEAFF
TRBD1	TRBJ2-2	once	TRBV19	TGTGCCAGTAGTAGAGAACAGGGGGCGACCGGGGAGCTGTTTTTT	CASSREQGATGELFF
TRBD2	TRBJ2-1	.	TRBV7-3	TGTGCCAGCAGCTCGAGCGGGGGGCAAAATGAGCAGTTCTTC	CASSSSGGQNEQFF
.	TRBJ1-2	.	TRBV6-1	TGTGCCAGCAGCCCCTCAGGGGCCATTAACTATGGCTACACCTTC	CASSPSGAINYGYTF
.	TRBJ2-1	.	TRBV28	TGTGCCAGCAGTTTATTCTACCCGGGACAACTGAGGTCGGAGCAGTTCTTC	CASSLFYPGQLRSEQFF
.	TRBJ1-2	.	TRBV10-3	TGTGCCATCAGTGGGACGAGGGATGGCTACACCTTC	CAISGTRDGYTF
TRBD1	TRBJ2-5	.	TRBV7-2	TGTGCCAGCAGCTTTCAAGGGGGCATCGAGACCCAGTACTTC	CASSFQGGIETQYF
TRBD1	TRBJ1-2	.	TRBV4-2	TGTGCCAGCAGCCAAGAAATGCGACAGGGGGGCTATGGCTACACCTTC	CASSQEMRQGGYGYTF
TRBD2	TRBJ2-3	.	TRBV4-3	TGCGCCAGCAGCCAAGATAATGCGGGGGGCCAAGATACGCAGTATTTT	CASSQDNAGGQDTQYF
TRBD2	TRBJ2-3	.	TRBV27	TGTGCCAGCAGTTTAGTTCTAGCGGGGGGCCCAGATACGCAGTATTTT	CASSLVLAGGPDTQYF
TRBD1	TRBJ1-1	.	TRBV2	TGTGCCAGCAGTGAATCAGCAGGGGGAGCTTTCTTT	CASSESAGGAFF
.	TRBJ1-1	.	TRBV28	TGTGCCAGCAGTCGAAGGGTGGGGCTGGGCACTGAAGCTTTCTTT	CASSRRVGLGTEAFF
.	TRBJ1-4	.	TRBV7-9	TGTGCCAGCAGCTCATTAGGGGGGGCTGGGGATGAAAAACTGTTTTTT	CASSSLGGAGDEKLFF
TRBD1	TRBJ1-2	.	TRBV13	TGTGCCAGCAGCTCCGACAGGGGCTATGGCTACACCTTC	CASSSDRGYGYTF
.	TRBJ1-5	.	TRBV7-2	TGTGCCAGCAGCTTAGACAGCGGAGATCAGCCCCAGCATTTT	CASSLDSGDQPQHF
TRBD1	TRBJ1-4	.	TRBV6-5	TGTGCCAGCTCAGGGGGCACTAATGAAAAACTGTTTTTT	CASSGGTNEKLFF
.	TRBJ2-3	.	TRBV6-5	TGTGCCAGCAGTCCGGACTTATATACGCAGTATTTT	CASSPDLYTQYF
.	TRBJ1-3	.	TRBV6-6	TGTGCCAGCATCCAAAGGGGTACTGGAAACACCATATATTTT	CASIQRGTGNTIYF
.	TRBJ1-6	few	TRBV30	TGTGCCTGGAGTGTACAAGGGAGCTATTCACCCCTCCACTTT	CAWSVQGSYSPLHF
.	TRBJ2-5	.	TRBV29-1	TGCAGCGTAAGGCGGGACCCCCAAGAGACCCAGTACTTC	CSVRRDPQETQYF
TRBD1	TRBJ2-1	.	TRBV7-9	TGTGCCAGCAGCCCCCGGTGGGGGGACAGGGGTTACAATGAGCAGTTCTTC	CASSPRWGDRGYNEQFF
.	TRBJ2-1	.	TRBV6-6	TGTGCCAGCAGTAAGGACGGGGGAAACTACAATGAGCAGTTCTTC	CASSKDGGNYNEQFF
TRBD1	TRBJ2-7	.	TRBV28	TGTGCCAGCAGTTTAAGACAGGGGGAGCAGTACTTC	CASSLRQGEQYF
TRBD1	TRBJ1-2	once	TRBV4-3	TGCGCCAGCAGCCACCTGTACCGGGACAGGAACTATGGCTACACCTTC	CASSHLYRDRNYGYTF
TRBD1	TRBJ2-7	.	TRBV27	TGTGCCAGCAGTTCGCAACCGACCCGGGACAGGGGCTACGAGCAGTACTTC	CASSSQPTRDRGYEQYF
.	TRBJ1-5	.	TRBV4-3	TGCGCCAGCAGCCAAGATCGGGGGATAATTCAGCCCCAGCATTTT	CASSQDRGIIQPQHF
.	TRBJ2-3	.	TRBV11-3	TGTGCCAGCAGCTGGGGGGGAGGAGGGTCTGCAGGGGCAGATACGCAGTATTTT	CASSWGGGGSAGADTQYF
TRBD2	TRBJ2-7	.	TRBV15	TGTGCCACCAGCAGAGGCGGGGGGGAATACGAGCAGTACTTC	CATSRGGGEYEQYF
TRBD1	TRBJ2-6	.	TRBV19	TGTGCCAGCCGCACCCGGCGTACAGGGGCCTACTCTGGGGCCAACGTCCTGACTTTC	CASRTRRTGAYSGANVLTF
TRBD2	TRBJ2-4	.	TRBV7-2	TGTGCCAGCAGCTTACGGGGGGGGCCGGGGAACATTCAGTACTTC	CASSLRGGPGNIQYF
.	TRBJ2-3	.	TRBV7-2	TGTGCCAGCAGCCCTAGGGGGGATACGCAGTATTTT	CASSPRGDTQYF
.	TRBJ1-1	.	TRBV14	TGTGCCAGCAGCCAAGATAGCCGGGGGAACACTGAAGCTTTCTTT	CASSQDSRGNTEAFF
.	TRBJ1-2	.	TRBV7-2	TGTGCCAGCATCCAGGCCGGGGGTAGGGACTATGGCTACACCTTC	CASIQAGGRDYGYTF
.	TRBJ2-2	.	TRBV5-6	TGTGCCAGCAGCTTAATTACAGGGCCGAACACCGGGGAGCTGTTTTTT	CASSLITGPNTGELFF
TRBD1	TRBJ1-1	.	TRBV9	TGTGCCAGCAACCCGATGACAGGGGGCCTCACTGAAGCTTTCTTT	CASNPMTGGLTEAFF
TRBD2	TRBJ2-3	.	TRBV29-1	TGCAGCGTCCAACAACTAGCGGGGGTGCTTACGCAGTATTTT	CSVQQLAGVLTQYF
.	TRBJ2-5	once	TRBV13	TGTGCCAGCAGCTTAGGCGAAAGCGGGCAAGAGACCCAGTACTTC	CASSLGESGQETQYF
TRBD2	TRBJ2-7	.	TRBV10-3	TGTGCCATCAGTGAGCCTCCCGGGGAAGCGGGGTCCGACGAGCAGTACTTC	CAISEPPGEAGSDEQYF
TRBD2	TRBJ2-7	.	TRBV27	TGTGCCAGCATGCCGGGGGCGGGGGGCGAGCAGTACTTC	CASMPGAGGEQYF
TRBD1	TRBJ2-7	.	TRBV7-2	TGTGCCAGCAGCACCGGGACAGGGGGCGCGTACGAGCAGTACTTC	CASSTGTGGAYEQYF
.	TRBJ1-1	.	TRBV28	TGTGCCAGCAGTTTACTAACCTTGAACACTGAAGCTTTCTTT	CASSLLTLNTEAFF
.	TRBJ1-1	.	TRBV7-9	TGTGCCAGCAGCTTAGGGACAGTCAACACTGAAGCTTTCTTT	CASSLGTVNTEAFF
TRBD2	TRBJ2-7	.	TRBV6-5	TGTGCCAGCAGCCCGGGACTAGCGAGTTTCTACGAGCAGTACTTC	CASSPGLASFYEQYF
.	TRBJ2-7	once	TRBV2	TGTGCCAGCAGTGATCAGGGGAGCTCCTACGAGCAGTACTTC	CASSDQGSSYEQYF
TRBD2	TRBJ2-7	.	TRBV7-8	TGTGCCAGCAGCTCGAAAGTTCGGGGGGGCTACGAGCAGTACTTC	CASSSKVRGGYEQYF
.	TRBJ2-7	.	TRBV6-1	TGTGCCAGCAGTGAAGCACCAGGATCCTCCTACGAGCAGTACTTC	CASSEAPGSSYEQYF
TRBD1	TRBJ1-2	.	TRBV18	TGTGCCAGCTCACCACCCTCGGACAGGGCCGGCTACACCTTC	CASSPPSDRAGYTF
.	TRBJ1-1	.	TRBV6-6	TGTGCCAGCACCACACAGGCGGGAACTGAAGCTTTCTTT	CASTTQAGTEAFF
TRBD1	TRBJ2-2	.	TRBV7-9	TGTGCCAGCAGCTTAGGGGACAGGTCAATGGTCGGGGAGCTGTTTTTT	CASSLGDRSMVGELFF
TRBD2	TRBJ2-1	.	TRBV12-5	TGTGCTAGTGGTTTGGTACAGGTAGCGGGGGGATACAATGAGCAGTTCTTC	CASGLVQVAGGYNEQFF
.	TRBJ2-7	.	TRBV27	TGTGCCAGCAAATGGACAGCCATAAGCACCTTCTACGAGCAGTACTTC	CASKWTAISTFYEQYF
.	TRBJ1-5	few	TRBV7-2	TGTGCCAGCAGCTCGAGCTGGGGGCCTGAACAGCCCCAGCATTTT	CASSSSWGPEQPQHF
.	TRBJ2-2	few	TRBV11-2	TGTGCCAGCAGCTCGGTGAGGGCGACCACCGGGGAGCTGTTTTTT	CASSSVRATTGELFF
.	TRBJ2-7	.	TRBV9	TGTGCCAGCAGCGTAGAGTCTCTCGAGCAGTACTTC	CASSVESLEQYF
TRBD1	TRBJ2-1	.	TRBV7-9	TGTGCCAGCAGCCACCGGGACAGGGGATACAATGAGCAGTTCTTC	CASSHRDRGYNEQFF
TRBD1	TRBJ1-2	.	TRBV5-4	TGTGCCAGCAGCTTGAGACAGGGGACAGGAGGCTACACCTTC	CASSLRQGTGGYTF
TRBD1	TRBJ2-3	.	TRBV7-7	TGTGCTAGCAGCCTGGGACAGGGGAATCCTCCGCAGTATTTT	CASSLGQGNPPQYF